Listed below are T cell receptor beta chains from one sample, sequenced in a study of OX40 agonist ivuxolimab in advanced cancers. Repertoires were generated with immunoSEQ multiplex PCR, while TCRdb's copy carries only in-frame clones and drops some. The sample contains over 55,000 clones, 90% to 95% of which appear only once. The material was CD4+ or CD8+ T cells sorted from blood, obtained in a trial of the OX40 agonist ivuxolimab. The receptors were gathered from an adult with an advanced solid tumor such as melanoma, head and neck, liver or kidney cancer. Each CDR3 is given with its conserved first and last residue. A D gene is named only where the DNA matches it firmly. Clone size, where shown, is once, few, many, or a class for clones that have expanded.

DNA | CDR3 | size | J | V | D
TGTGCCAGCAGTCCAGGGTGGGACAGTCCCTCCGAGCAGTACTTC | CASSPGWDSPSEQYF | - | TRBJ2-7 | TRBV28 | TRBD1
TGTGCCAGCAGTTTATTGGCAGACTACAATGAGCAGTTCTTC | CASSLLADYNEQFF | - | TRBJ2-1 | TRBV27 | -
TGCGCCAGCAGGGGGGACAGGGGCGAAATCCTAAAGGACTACGAGCAGTACTTC | CASRGDRGEILKDYEQYF | few | TRBJ2-7 | TRBV5-1 | TRBD1
TGTGCCAGCAGTCTACTAGCCGCTTCCTACGAGCAGTACTTC | CASSLLAASYEQYF | - | TRBJ2-7 | TRBV2 | -
TGTGCCAGCAGCCGTAGGGACGAGCAGTACTTC | CASSRRDEQYF | - | TRBJ2-7 | TRBV11-1 | -
TGTGCCAGCAGTACCTGGACAGGGGGCTCATCGGATGAGCAGTTCTTC | CASSTWTGGSSDEQFF | - | TRBJ2-1 | TRBV27 | TRBD1
TGTGCCAGCTCACCACCGGAAGATTTCGGGGAGCTGTTTTTT | CASSPPEDFGELFF | many | TRBJ2-2 | TRBV18 | -
TGTGCCAGCAGCTTAGACGGGACTAGCTGTTACAATGAGCAGTTCTTC | CASSLDGTSCYNEQFF | - | TRBJ2-1 | TRBV11-3 | TRBD2
TGTGCCAGCAGCCCCCCGGACAGAACTTTTGAAGCTTTCTTT | CASSPPDRTFEAFF | - | TRBJ1-1 | TRBV7-9 | -
TGTGCCAGCAGCTTTCCAGGGACCTACGAGCAGTACTTC | CASSFPGTYEQYF | - | TRBJ2-7 | TRBV7-8 | -
TGTGCCACCAGCAGAGATCTTAATCAGCCCCAGCATTTT | CATSRDLNQPQHF | once | TRBJ1-5 | TRBV15 | -
TGTGCCAGCAGCCAGCCTGGCTATGGCTACACCTTC | CASSQPGYGYTF | - | TRBJ1-2 | TRBV28 | -
TGTGCCAGCAGCCCCCCCGGGGCCATTCCCCACGAGCAGTACTTC | CASSPPGAIPHEQYF | - | TRBJ2-7 | TRBV7-2 | -
TGTGCCAGCAGCCAAGATGCGGACTCCTCCTACGAGCAGTACTTC | CASSQDADSSYEQYF | - | TRBJ2-7 | TRBV4-2 | -
TGTGCCAGCAGCCTCGAAACAGGGGTCGAGCAGTACTTC | CASSLETGVEQYF | - | TRBJ2-7 | TRBV7-9 | TRBD1
TGCAGCGTTCCGAGCAACACTGAAGCTTTCTTT | CSVPSNTEAFF | - | TRBJ1-1 | TRBV29-1 | -
TGTGCCAGCAGTGAGGGTACAGGGAAGTCCAATGAGCAGTTCTTC | CASSEGTGKSNEQFF | - | TRBJ2-1 | TRBV6-1 | -
TGTGCCACCAGCAGAGATTTTTTGAAATGGAATCAGCCCCAGCATTTT | CATSRDFLKWNQPQHF | - | TRBJ1-5 | TRBV15 | -
TGTGCCAGTAGTATGGCGGAAGGGTTGCTAGCCAAAAACATTCAGTACTTC | CASSMAEGLLAKNIQYF | - | TRBJ2-4 | TRBV19 | -
TGTGCCAGCAGTGAGTTGGCAGCCAATCAGCCCCAGCATTTT | CASSELAANQPQHF | - | TRBJ1-5 | TRBV6-1 | -
TGTGCCAGTAGTATAGGGACAGCTAGCAATCAGCCCCAGCATTTT | CASSIGTASNQPQHF | - | TRBJ1-5 | TRBV19 | -
TGTGCCAGCAGTTTAGTCAGGAATAATGAGCAGTTCTTC | CASSLVRNNEQFF | - | TRBJ2-1 | TRBV27 | -
TGCGCCAGCTGCCATGGGGGCTACACCTTC | CASCHGGYTF | - | TRBJ1-2 | TRBV5-1 | -
TGCGCCAGCAGTGAGCGAGGGAGAAGCCACGAGCAGTACTTC | CASSERGRSHEQYF | - | TRBJ2-7 | TRBV10-1 | -
TGTGCCAGCAGCACACCCAGGACAGTTCAAGAGACCCAGTACTTC | CASSTPRTVQETQYF | - | TRBJ2-5 | TRBV28 | -
TGTGCCAGCAGCCAAGATCCACGCGGGACTGGAACAGATACGCAGTATTTT | CASSQDPRGTGTDTQYF | - | TRBJ2-3 | TRBV4-2 | -
TGTGCCAGTAGTAGCCCACTAGCGGGAAAAGAGACCCAGTACTTC | CASSSPLAGKETQYF | - | TRBJ2-5 | TRBV19 | TRBD2
TGTGCCAGCAGTGGGGGGTCACCAAGGGATCAGCCCCAGCATTTT | CASSGGSPRDQPQHF | - | TRBJ1-5 | TRBV6-5 | -
TGTGCCAGCAGCCCACCCGGGGGAGCCAGTGAGCAGTTCTTC | CASSPPGGASEQFF | few | TRBJ2-1 | TRBV28 | -
TGTGCCAGCAGTGAGGGACTAGCGGGATTAGAGACCCAGTACTTC | CASSEGLAGLETQYF | - | TRBJ2-5 | TRBV27 | TRBD2
TGCGCCAGCAGCCAAGATAGGGGACTAGCGGGAAACTACGAGCAGTACTTC | CASSQDRGLAGNYEQYF | - | TRBJ2-7 | TRBV4-3 | TRBD2
TGTGCCAGCAGTTCAGGGATCGAGACCCAGTACTTC | CASSSGIETQYF | - | TRBJ2-5 | TRBV28 | -
TGTGCCAGCAGTGAAGCGCTAATGGGACAGGGAAATTATGGCTACACCTTC | CASSEALMGQGNYGYTF | - | TRBJ1-2 | TRBV2 | TRBD1
TGTGCCAGTAGTATACGTAGGACTAGCGGCTATGAGCAGTTCTTC | CASSIRRTSGYEQFF | - | TRBJ2-1 | TRBV19 | TRBD2
TGTGCCAGCAGCCCTTCTTTTGGGCACAAAAACATTCAGTACTTC | CASSPSFGHKNIQYF | - | TRBJ2-4 | TRBV9 | -
TGTGCCAGCAGCGCCCGGGACACTAATCAGCCCCAGCATTTT | CASSARDTNQPQHF | - | TRBJ1-5 | TRBV7-2 | -
TGTGCCAGCAGTTTACCTAGGGTGAACACTGAAGCTTTCTTT | CASSLPRVNTEAFF | - | TRBJ1-1 | TRBV28 | -
TGTGCCAGCACCCCGGGAGGAGGAGCAAACACCGGGGAGCTGTTTTTT | CASTPGGGANTGELFF | - | TRBJ2-2 | TRBV25-1 | TRBD2
TGTGCCAGCAGCAAAGGAACAGGGGAGTCTAGCGGGAGAGTGGAAGAGACCCAGTACTTC | CASSKGTGESSGRVEETQYF | - | TRBJ2-5 | TRBV21-1 | -
TGTGCCAGCAGCAACTGGGCCAGAGACACAGATACGCAGTATTTT | CASSNWARDTDTQYF | - | TRBJ2-3 | TRBV21-1 | -
TGTGCCAGCAGCTTGGGGGACAGCCTCCCTGGGACTAATGAAAAACTGTTTTTT | CASSLGDSLPGTNEKLFF | - | TRBJ1-4 | TRBV5-6 | TRBD1
TGTGCCAGCAGCCTCTCAGCGGGAGACGATACGCAGTATTTT | CASSLSAGDDTQYF | once | TRBJ2-3 | TRBV5-4 | TRBD2
TGTGCCAGCAGTAAGGATAGCTCCTATAATTCACCCCTCCACTTT | CASSKDSSYNSPLHF | - | TRBJ1-6 | TRBV28 | -
TGTGCCAGCAGTACAACAGGGCGCCCCTCTGGAAACACCATATATTTT | CASSTTGRPSGNTIYF | - | TRBJ1-3 | TRBV28 | -
TGTGCCAGCAGTTCTGTGGAGAACAAACAGTATTTT | CASSSVENKQYF | - | TRBJ2-3 | TRBV28 | -
TGCGCCAGCAGCCAGAGGGACCAGGCGGGCTATCAGCCCCAGCATTTT | CASSQRDQAGYQPQHF | - | TRBJ1-5 | TRBV4-1 | -
TGCAGCGTCCACCAGGGACCTGAGCAGTACTTC | CSVHQGPEQYF | - | TRBJ2-7 | TRBV29-1 | -
TGTGCCAGTAGTGACCAGGGGACGGGACTATACAATGAGCAGTTCTTC | CASSDQGTGLYNEQFF | few | TRBJ2-1 | TRBV19 | -
TGTGCCAGCAGGACGACAGGGTACTCCTACGAGCAGTACTTC | CASRTTGYSYEQYF | - | TRBJ2-7 | TRBV5-6 | TRBD1
TGTGCCAGCAGCTTGGCTGGATCCTACGAGCAGTACTTC | CASSLAGSYEQYF | - | TRBJ2-7 | TRBV5-8 | -
TGTGCCAGCAGCTTGGTTGGGGACGGGGGGCTCGAAGGAAACACCATATATTTT | CASSLVGDGGLEGNTIYF | - | TRBJ1-3 | TRBV5-6 | -
TGTGCCAGCAGCAAAACCCCGTCTGGGTACGAGCAGTACTTC | CASSKTPSGYEQYF | - | TRBJ2-7 | TRBV6-6 | -
TGTGCCAGCAGTTTGCGGGGTGGCAATCAGCCCCAGCATTTT | CASSLRGGNQPQHF | - | TRBJ1-5 | TRBV28 | -
TGTGCCAGCAGCCAGACTAGCGGGAGGATCACCTACGAGCAGTACTTC | CASSQTSGRITYEQYF | - | TRBJ2-7 | TRBV14 | TRBD2
TGTGCCAGTAGTATGGCCGGAACCTACGAGCAGTACTTC | CASSMAGTYEQYF | once | TRBJ2-7 | TRBV19 | -